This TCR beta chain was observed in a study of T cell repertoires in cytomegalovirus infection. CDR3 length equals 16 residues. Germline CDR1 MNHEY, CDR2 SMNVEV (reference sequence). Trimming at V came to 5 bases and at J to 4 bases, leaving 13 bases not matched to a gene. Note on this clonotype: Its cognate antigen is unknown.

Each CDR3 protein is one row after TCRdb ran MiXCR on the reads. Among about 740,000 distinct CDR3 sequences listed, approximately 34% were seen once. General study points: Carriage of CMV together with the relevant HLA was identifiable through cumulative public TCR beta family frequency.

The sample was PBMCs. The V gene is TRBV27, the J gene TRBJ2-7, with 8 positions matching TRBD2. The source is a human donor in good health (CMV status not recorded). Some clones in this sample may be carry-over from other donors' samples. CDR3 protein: CASSPLPVAGLYEQYF. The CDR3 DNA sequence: TGTGCCAGCAGTCCACTCCCGGTAGCGGGATTGTACGAGCAGTACTTC.